This TCR beta chain was recorded in a study of OX40 agonist ivuxolimab in advanced cancers. Whole-study results and caveats: The study observed clonal expansion of CD4+ and CD8+ blood T cells by week 6 at 0.1 to 3.0 mg/kg. No determination was made of the antigen specificity of the expanded peripheral T cells.

Using immunoSEQ multiplex PCR, the repertoire was profiled, and TCRdb retains in-frame clones only, with some absent. The top ten hold 0.2% to 0.3% of the sample, which has around 100,000 clones, about 92% seen once. This CDR3 contains 15 residues. Germline values: CDR1 KGHSH, CDR2 LQKENI. With 2 bases removed from V and 5 bases from J, the gap between germline ends came to 12 bases. On this clone itself: Its antigen is as yet unknown.

The study sampled blood at baseline, cycle 4 day 1, and cycle 7 day 1. The sequences come from CD4+ or CD8+ T cells sorted from blood, collected in a trial of the OX40 agonist ivuxolimab. This chain links TRBV18 with TRBJ2-2, with unresolved D. This clonotype was obtained from an adult with an advanced solid tumor such as melanoma, head and neck, liver or kidney cancer. The CDR3 protein is CASSPGSVVTGELFF. The CDR3 DNA follows: TGTGCCAGCTCACCAGGTTCCGTGGTAACCGGGGAGCTGTTTTTT.